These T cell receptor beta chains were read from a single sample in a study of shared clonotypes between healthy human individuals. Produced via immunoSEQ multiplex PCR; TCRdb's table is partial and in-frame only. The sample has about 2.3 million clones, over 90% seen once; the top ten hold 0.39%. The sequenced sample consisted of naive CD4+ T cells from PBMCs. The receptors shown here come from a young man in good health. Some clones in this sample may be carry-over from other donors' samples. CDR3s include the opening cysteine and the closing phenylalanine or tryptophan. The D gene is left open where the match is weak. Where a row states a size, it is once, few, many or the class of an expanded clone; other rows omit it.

DNA: TGTGCCAGTAGTTTCGGACAGGCATATGGCTACACCTTC
CDR3: CASSFGQAYGYTF
size: -
V: TRBV19
D: TRBD1
J: TRBJ1-2

DNA: TGTGCCAGCAGCTTTGAGAGGGTGTACAATGAGCAGTTCTTC
CDR3: CASSFERVYNEQFF
size: -
V: TRBV11-1
D: -
J: TRBJ2-1

DNA: TGTGCCAGCAGTGAAAGGCTCGGCCTTGGGACTGAAGCTTTCTTT
CDR3: CASSERLGLGTEAFF
size: -
V: TRBV6-1
D: -
J: TRBJ1-1

DNA: TGTGCCAGCAGCAAAGTAGATGCCAGCCCTGGTTCCTACAATGAGCAGTTCTTC
CDR3: CASSKVDASPGSYNEQFF
size: -
V: TRBV7-2
D: -
J: TRBJ2-1

DNA: TGTGCCAGCAGTGGACACCCCAGGGGGGTAACAGATACGCAGTATTTT
CDR3: CASSGHPRGVTDTQYF
size: -
V: TRBV6-1
D: -
J: TRBJ2-3

DNA: TGTGCCAGCAGGCCCGGGACAGGGGATTCACCCCTCCACTTT
CDR3: CASRPGTGDSPLHF
size: -
V: TRBV5-4
D: TRBD1
J: TRBJ1-6

DNA: TGTGCCAGCGCCAGATTAAGGGGAAACACCATATATTTT
CDR3: CASARLRGNTIYF
size: -
V: TRBV5-6
D: -
J: TRBJ1-3

DNA: TGTGCCAGCTCACCACTCGGGGGCTGGGCCCAGCATTTT
CDR3: CASSPLGGWAQHF
size: -
V: TRBV18
D: -
J: TRBJ1-5

DNA: TGTGCCAGGGACCTCCCGTCGGGACAGGGATACGGCCCGGGAAATCAGCCCCAGCATTTT
CDR3: CARDLPSGQGYGPGNQPQHF
size: -
V: TRBV19
D: TRBD1
J: TRBJ1-5

DNA: TGTGCCAGCGCAAGTCACAGGGCAGTTGGCTACACCTTC
CDR3: CASASHRAVGYTF
size: -
V: TRBV6-1
D: -
J: TRBJ1-2

DNA: TGTGCCAGCAGCTTATGGGAGCGGAGCTCCTACGAGCAGTACTTC
CDR3: CASSLWERSSYEQYF
size: -
V: TRBV7-9
D: -
J: TRBJ2-7

DNA: TGTGCCAGCAGCTTGAGGTCGGGGAACCTTAACTATGGCTACACCTTC
CDR3: CASSLRSGNLNYGYTF
size: once
V: TRBV5-8
D: -
J: TRBJ1-2

DNA: TGTGCCAGCAGTGAATCCCGGGGGGGGGACACTGAAGCTTTCTTT
CDR3: CASSESRGGDTEAFF
size: -
V: TRBV25-1
D: -
J: TRBJ1-1

DNA: TGCAGCGTTCGAGTTTCTAGCGTGGAGACCCAGTACTTC
CDR3: CSVRVSSVETQYF
size: -
V: TRBV29-1
D: -
J: TRBJ2-5

DNA: TGTGCCAGCAGCCACGGGGGGCCGAACACCGGGGAGCTGTTTTTT
CDR3: CASSHGGPNTGELFF
size: -
V: TRBV5-4
D: -
J: TRBJ2-2

DNA: TGCGCCAGCAGCCCCCTCCCCGGGTCATCTAGCACAGATACGCAGTATTTT
CDR3: CASSPLPGSSSTDTQYF
size: -
V: TRBV5-1
D: -
J: TRBJ2-3

DNA: TGCGCCAGCAGCCAAAGCGTAGGCAATGAGCAGTTCTTC
CDR3: CASSQSVGNEQFF
size: once
V: TRBV4-1
D: -
J: TRBJ2-1

DNA: TGTGCCAGCAATCGGGGGGTACTAGAGACCCAGTACTTC
CDR3: CASNRGVLETQYF
size: -
V: TRBV9
D: TRBD2
J: TRBJ2-5

DNA: TGTGCCAGCAGTTTAGGAAGCCCCGGGGAGCTGTTTTTT
CDR3: CASSLGSPGELFF
size: -
V: TRBV28
D: -
J: TRBJ2-2

DNA: TGTGCCAGCAGTCAAACTAGTGAGTACGAGCAGTACTTC
CDR3: CASSQTSEYEQYF
size: -
V: TRBV27
D: -
J: TRBJ2-7

DNA: TGTGCCAGCAGTGACAGGGAATATAGCAATCAGCCCCAGCATTTT
CDR3: CASSDREYSNQPQHF
size: -
V: TRBV2
D: -
J: TRBJ1-5

DNA: TGTGCCAGCAGTTTTTCCTCGGCGGGGAGTAATCAGCCCCAGCATTTT
CDR3: CASSFSSAGSNQPQHF
size: -
V: TRBV28
D: -
J: TRBJ1-5

DNA: TGTGCCAGTAGTATAGCCGCAGGGTTCGGTGAAAAACTGTTTTTT
CDR3: CASSIAAGFGEKLFF
size: -
V: TRBV19
D: -
J: TRBJ1-4

DNA: TGCGCCAGCAGCGGAGTAGCGGGAGGAGGCGGTACGCAGTGTTTT
CDR3: CASSGVAGGGGTQCF
size: -
V: TRBV5-1
D: TRBD2
J: TRBJ2-3